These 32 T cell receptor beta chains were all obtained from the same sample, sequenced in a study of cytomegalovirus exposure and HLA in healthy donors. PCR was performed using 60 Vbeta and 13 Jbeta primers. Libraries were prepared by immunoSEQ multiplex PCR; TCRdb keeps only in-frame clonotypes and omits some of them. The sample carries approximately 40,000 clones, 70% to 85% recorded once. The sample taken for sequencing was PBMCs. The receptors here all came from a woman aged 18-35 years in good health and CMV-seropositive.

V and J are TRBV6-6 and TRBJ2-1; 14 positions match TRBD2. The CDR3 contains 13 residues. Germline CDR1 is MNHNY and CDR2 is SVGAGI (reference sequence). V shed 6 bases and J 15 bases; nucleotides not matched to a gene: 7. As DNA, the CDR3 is TGTGCCAGCAGATCCGGGACTAGCGGGAGCCTGTTCTTC. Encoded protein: CASRSGTSGSLFF.

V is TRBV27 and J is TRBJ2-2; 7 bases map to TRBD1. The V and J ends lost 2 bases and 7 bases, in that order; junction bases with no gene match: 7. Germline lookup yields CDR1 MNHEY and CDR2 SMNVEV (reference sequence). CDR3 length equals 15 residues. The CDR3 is CASSLRQGFSGELFF. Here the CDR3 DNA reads TGTGCCAGCAGTTTAAGACAGGGTTTTAGCGGGGAGCTGTTTTTT.

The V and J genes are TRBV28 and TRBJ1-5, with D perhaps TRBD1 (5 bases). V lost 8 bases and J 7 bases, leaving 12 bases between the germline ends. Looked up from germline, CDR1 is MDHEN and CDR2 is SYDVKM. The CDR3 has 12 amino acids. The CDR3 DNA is TGTGCCAGCCATGCAGGGTACCAGCCCCAGCATTTT. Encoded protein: CASHAGYQPQHF.

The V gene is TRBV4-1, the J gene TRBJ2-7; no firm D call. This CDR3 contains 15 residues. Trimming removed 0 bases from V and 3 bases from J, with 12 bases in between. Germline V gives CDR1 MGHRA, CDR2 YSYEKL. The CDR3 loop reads CASSQDGQILYEQYF. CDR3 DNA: TGCGCCAGCAGCCAAGATGGGCAGATCCTCTACGAGCAGTACTTC.

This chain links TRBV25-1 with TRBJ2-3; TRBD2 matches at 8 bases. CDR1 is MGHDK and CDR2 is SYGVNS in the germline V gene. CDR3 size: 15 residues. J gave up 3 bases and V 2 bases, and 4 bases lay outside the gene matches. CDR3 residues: CASSESGGGTDTQYF. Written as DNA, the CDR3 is TGTGCCAGCAGTGAAAGCGGGGGTGGGACAGATACGCAGTATTTT.

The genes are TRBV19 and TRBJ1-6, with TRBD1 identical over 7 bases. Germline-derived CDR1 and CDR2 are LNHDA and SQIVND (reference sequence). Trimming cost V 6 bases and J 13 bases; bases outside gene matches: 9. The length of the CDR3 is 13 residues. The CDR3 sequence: CASRDRTGRPLHF. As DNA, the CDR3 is TGTGCCAGTAGGGACAGGACGGGGCGTCCCCTCCACTTT.

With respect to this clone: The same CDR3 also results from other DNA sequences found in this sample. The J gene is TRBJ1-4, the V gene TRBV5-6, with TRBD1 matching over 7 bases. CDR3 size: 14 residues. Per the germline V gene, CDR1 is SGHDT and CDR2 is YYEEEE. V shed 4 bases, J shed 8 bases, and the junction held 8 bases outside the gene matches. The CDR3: CASSLTGLGEKLFF. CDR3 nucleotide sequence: TGTGCCAGCAGCCTGACAGGGTTGGGGGAAAAACTGTTTTTT. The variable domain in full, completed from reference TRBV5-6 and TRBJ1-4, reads DAGVTQSPTHLIKTRGQQVTLRCSPKSGHDTVSWYQQALGQGPQFIFQYYEEEERQRGNFPDRFSGHQFPNYSSELNVNALLLGDSALYLCASSLTGLGEKLFFGSGTQLSVL.

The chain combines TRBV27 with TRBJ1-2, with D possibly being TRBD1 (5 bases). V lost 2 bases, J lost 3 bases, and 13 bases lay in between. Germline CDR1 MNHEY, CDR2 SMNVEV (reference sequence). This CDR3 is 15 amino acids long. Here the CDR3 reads CASSLDDSLYYGYTF. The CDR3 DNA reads TGTGCCAGCAGTTTAGATGACAGTTTATACTATGGCTACACCTTC.

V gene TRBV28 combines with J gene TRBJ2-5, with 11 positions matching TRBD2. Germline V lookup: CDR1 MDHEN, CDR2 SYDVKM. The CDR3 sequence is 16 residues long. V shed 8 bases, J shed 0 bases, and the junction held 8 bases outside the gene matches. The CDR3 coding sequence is TGTGCCAGCTCTACTAGCGGGGGCCACTACCAAGAGACCCAGTACTTC. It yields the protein CASSTSGGHYQETQYF.

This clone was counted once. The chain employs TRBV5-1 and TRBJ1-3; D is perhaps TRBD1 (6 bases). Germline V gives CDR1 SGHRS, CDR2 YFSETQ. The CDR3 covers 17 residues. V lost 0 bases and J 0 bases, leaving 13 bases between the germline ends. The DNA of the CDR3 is TGCGCCAGCAGCTTGGACTCATGGACAGACTCTGGAAACACCATATATTTT. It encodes CASSLDSWTDSGNTIYF.

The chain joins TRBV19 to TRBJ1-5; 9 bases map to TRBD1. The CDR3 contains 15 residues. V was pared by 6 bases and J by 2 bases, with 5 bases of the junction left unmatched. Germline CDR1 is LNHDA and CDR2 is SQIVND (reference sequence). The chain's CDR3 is CASREGDRGNQPQHF. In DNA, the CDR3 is TGTGCCAGTAGGGAGGGGGACAGGGGCAATCAGCCCCAGCATTTT.

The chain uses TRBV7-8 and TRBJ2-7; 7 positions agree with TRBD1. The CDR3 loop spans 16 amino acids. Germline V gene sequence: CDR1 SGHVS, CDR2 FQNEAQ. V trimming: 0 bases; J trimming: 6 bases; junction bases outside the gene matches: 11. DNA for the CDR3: TGTGCCAGCAGCTTAGCGCTAGGTCAGGGGGTTAGCGAGCAGTACTTC. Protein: CASSLALGQGVSEQYF. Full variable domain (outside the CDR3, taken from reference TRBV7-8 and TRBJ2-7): GAGVSQSPRYKVAKRGQDVALRCDPISGHVSLFWYQQALGQGPEFLTYFQNEAQLDKSGLPSDRFFAERPEGSVSTLKIQRTQQEDSAVYLCASSLALGQGVSEQYFGPGTRLTVT.

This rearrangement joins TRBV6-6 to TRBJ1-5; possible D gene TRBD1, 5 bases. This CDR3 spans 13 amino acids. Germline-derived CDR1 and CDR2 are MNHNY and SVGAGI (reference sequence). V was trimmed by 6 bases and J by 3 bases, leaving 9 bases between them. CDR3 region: CASRQGVNQPQHF. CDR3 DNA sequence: TGTGCCAGCAGGCAGGGCGTCAATCAGCCCCAGCATTTT.

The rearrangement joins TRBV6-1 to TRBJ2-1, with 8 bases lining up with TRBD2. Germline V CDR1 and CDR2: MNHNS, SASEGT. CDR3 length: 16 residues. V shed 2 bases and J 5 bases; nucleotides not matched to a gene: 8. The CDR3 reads CASSEPPGGPDNEQFF. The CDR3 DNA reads TGTGCCAGCAGTGAACCACCGGGAGGGCCTGACAATGAGCAGTTCTTC.

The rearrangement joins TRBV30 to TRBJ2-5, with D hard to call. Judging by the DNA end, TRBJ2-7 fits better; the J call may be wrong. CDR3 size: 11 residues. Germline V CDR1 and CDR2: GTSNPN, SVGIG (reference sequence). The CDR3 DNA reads TGTGCCTGGAGGCTACCCTACGAGCAGTACTTC. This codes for CAWRLPYEQYF.

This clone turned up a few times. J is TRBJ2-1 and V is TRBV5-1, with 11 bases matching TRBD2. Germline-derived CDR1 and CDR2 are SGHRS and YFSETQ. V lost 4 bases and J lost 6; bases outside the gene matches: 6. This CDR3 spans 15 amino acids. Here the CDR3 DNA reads TGCGCCAGCAGCGCCGTAGCGGGAGGGACCAATGAGCAGTTCTTC. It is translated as CASSAVAGGTNEQFF. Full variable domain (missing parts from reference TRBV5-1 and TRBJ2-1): KAGVTQTPRYLIKTRGQQVTLSCSPISGHRSVSWYQQTPGQGLQFLFEYFSETQRNKGNFPGRFSGRQFSNSRSEMNVSTLELGDSALYLCASSAVAGGTNEQFFGPGTRLTVL.

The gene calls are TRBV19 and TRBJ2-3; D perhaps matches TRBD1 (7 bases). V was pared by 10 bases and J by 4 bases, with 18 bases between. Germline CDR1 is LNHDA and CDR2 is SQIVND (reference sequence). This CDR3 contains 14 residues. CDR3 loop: CATPGGPSADTQYF. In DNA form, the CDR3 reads TGTGCCACCCCAGGGGGGCCTTCGGCAGATACGCAGTATTTT. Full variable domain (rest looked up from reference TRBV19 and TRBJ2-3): DGGITQSPKYLFRKEGQNVTLSCEQNLNHDAMYWYRQDPGQGLRLIYYSQIVNDFQKGDIAEGYSVSREKKESFPLTVTSAQKNPTAFYLCATPGGPSADTQYFGPGTRLTVL.

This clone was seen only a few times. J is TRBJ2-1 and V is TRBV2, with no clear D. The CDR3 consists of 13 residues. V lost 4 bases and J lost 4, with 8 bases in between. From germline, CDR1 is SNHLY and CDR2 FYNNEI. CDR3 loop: CASSVGQYNEQFF. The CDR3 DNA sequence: TGTGCCAGCAGTGTGGGCCAGTACAATGAGCAGTTCTTC.

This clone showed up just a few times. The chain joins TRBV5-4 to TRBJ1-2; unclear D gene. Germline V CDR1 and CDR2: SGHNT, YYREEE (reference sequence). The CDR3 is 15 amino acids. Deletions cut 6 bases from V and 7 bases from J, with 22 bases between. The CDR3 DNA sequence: TGTGCCAGCACCTTAGGATCGGCCGGGGTTTTTGGCTACACCTTC. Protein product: CASTLGSAGVFGYTF. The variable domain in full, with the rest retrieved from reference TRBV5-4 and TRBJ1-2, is ETGVTQSPTHLIKTRGQQVTLRCSSQSGHNTVSWYQQALGQGPQFIFQYYREEENGRGNFPPRFSGLQFPNYSSELNVNALELDDSALYLCASTLGSAGVFGYTFGSGTRLTVV.

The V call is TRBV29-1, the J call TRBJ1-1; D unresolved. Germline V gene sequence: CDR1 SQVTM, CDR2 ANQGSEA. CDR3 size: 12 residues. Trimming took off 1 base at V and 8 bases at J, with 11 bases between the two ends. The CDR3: CSVEVAAAEAFF. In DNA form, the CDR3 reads TGCAGCGTTGAAGTAGCGGCAGCCGAAGCTTTCTTT.

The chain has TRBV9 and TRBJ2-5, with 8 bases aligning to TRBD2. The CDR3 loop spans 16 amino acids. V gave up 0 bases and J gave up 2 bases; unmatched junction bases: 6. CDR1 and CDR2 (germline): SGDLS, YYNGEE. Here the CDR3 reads CASSVGLAGPQETQYF. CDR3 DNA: TGTGCCAGCAGCGTAGGTCTAGCGGGCCCTCAAGAGACCCAGTACTTC.

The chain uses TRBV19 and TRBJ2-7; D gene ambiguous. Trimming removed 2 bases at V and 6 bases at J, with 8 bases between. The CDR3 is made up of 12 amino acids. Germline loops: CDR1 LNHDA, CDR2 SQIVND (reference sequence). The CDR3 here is CASSITAGEQYF. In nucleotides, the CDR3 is TGTGCCAGTAGTATAACGGCAGGCGAGCAGTACTTC.

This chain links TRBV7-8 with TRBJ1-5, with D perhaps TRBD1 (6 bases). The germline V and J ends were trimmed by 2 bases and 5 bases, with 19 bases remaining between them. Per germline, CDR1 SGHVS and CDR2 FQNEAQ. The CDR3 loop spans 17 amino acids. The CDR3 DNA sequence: TGTGCCAGCAGCTTAAGCGTTTGGTACAGGGTCGATCAGCCCCAGCATTTT. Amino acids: CASSLSVWYRVDQPQHF.

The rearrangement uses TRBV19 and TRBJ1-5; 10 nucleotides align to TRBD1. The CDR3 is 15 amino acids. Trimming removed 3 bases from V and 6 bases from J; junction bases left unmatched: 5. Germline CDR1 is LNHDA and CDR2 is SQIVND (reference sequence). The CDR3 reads CASSIGQGGFQPQHF. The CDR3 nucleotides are TGTGCCAGTAGTATCGGACAGGGGGGTTTTCAGCCCCAGCATTTT.

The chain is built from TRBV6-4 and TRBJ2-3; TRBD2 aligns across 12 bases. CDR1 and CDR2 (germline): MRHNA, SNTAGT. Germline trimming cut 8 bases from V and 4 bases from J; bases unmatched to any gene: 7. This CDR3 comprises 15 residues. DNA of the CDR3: TGTGCCAGCGCCCGAGCTAGCGGGGGGGCAGATACGCAGTATTTT. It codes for CASARASGGADTQYF.

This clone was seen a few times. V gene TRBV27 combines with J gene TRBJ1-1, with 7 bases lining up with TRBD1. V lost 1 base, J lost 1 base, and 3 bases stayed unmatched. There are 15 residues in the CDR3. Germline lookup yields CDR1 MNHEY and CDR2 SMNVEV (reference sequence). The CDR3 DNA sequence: TGTGCCAGCAGTTTATACCCAGGGGGGAACACTGAAGCTTTCTTT. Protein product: CASSLYPGGNTEAFF.

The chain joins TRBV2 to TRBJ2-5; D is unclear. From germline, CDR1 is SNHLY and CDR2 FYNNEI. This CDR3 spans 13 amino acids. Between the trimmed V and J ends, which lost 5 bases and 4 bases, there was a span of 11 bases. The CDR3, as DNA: TGTGCCAGCAGTCCGACTCCCCGAGAGACCCAGTACTTC. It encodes CASSPTPRETQYF.

As DNA, the CDR3 is TGCGCCAGCAGCTTGGAAAACAGGGGGCGGGAGACCCAGTACTTC. Amino acid sequence: CASSLENRGRETQYF. The chain has TRBV5-1 and TRBJ2-5; TRBD1 matches 9 bases. Germline CDR1 is SGHRS and CDR2 is YFSETQ. This CDR3 contains 15 residues. V lost 0 bases to trimming and J lost 5 bases; unmatched junction nucleotides: 5.

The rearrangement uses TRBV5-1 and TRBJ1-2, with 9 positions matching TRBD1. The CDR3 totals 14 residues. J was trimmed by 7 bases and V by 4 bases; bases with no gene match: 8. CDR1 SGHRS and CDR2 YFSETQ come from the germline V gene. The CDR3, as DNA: TGCGCCAGCAGCGTGGGACAGGGAACAATTGGCTACACCTTC. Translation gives CASSVGQGTIGYTF.

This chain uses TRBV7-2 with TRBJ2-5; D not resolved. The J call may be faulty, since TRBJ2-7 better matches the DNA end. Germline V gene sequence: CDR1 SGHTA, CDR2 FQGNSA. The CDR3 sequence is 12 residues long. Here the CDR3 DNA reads TGTGCCAGCAGCCAAGTAAACTACGAGCAGTACTTC. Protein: CASSQVNYEQYF.

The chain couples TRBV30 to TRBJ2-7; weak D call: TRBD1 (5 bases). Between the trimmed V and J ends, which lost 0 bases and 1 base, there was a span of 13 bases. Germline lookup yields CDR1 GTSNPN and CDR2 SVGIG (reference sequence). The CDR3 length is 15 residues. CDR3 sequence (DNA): TGTGCCTGGAGTGTAGGGGCAGGCAGTTCCTACGAGCAGTACTTC. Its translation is CAWSVGAGSSYEQYF.

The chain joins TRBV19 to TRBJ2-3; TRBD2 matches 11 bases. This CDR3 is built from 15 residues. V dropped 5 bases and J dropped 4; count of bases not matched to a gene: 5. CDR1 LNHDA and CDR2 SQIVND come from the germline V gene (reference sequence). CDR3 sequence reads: CASSSNSGGADTQYF. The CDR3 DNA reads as TGTGCCAGTAGTTCAAATAGCGGGGGGGCAGATACGCAGTATTTT.